This T cell receptor beta chain is from a study of cytomegalovirus exposure and HLA in healthy donors. Overall study: There were some 380 genotyped donors. Of these, roughly 80% fell in the genetic ancestry cluster associated with self-reported Caucasian donors.

Germline V CDR1 and CDR2: MNHNY, SVGAGI (reference sequence). This CDR3 is 15 amino acids long. Trimming removed 5 bases from V and 0 bases from J, with 14 bases in between. PCR primers comprised 60 Vbeta and 13 Jbeta primers. TCRdb keeps only in-frame clones here, not all; method: immunoSEQ multiplex PCR. The repertoire holds around 130,000 clones, with 81% as singletons. The sequenced sample consisted of PBMCs. This clonotype was sampled from a woman between 35 and 50 years old in good health and CMV-seronegative. The rearrangement joins TRBV6-6 to TRBJ2-7; D possibly corresponds to TRBD1 (6 bases). The CDR3 DNA sequence: TGTGCCAGCAGTCCTAAGATGACAGGCTCCTACGAGCAGTACTTC. Protein product: CASSPKMTGSYEQYF.